The clone carrying this TCR beta chain has more than one count but fewer than ten. The antigen is undetermined. The data belong to a study of blood T cells in healthy people across ages. Study results and caveats: Researchers said unsorted PBMCs prevented a conclusive naive versus antigen-experienced comparison. Donor CMV status was unknown, possibly confounding expanded clonotype changes.

CDR1 is MNHNS, CDR2 SASEGT, per germline. V was pared by 7 bases and J by 9 bases, with 21 bases between. CDR3 size: 14 residues. Healthy Caucasian individuals from Russia aged 6 to 90 served as donors. Per sample, a minimum of 6.5 million PBMCs were isolated. A second PCR of roughly 7 to 11 cycles used a sample-barcoded 5' primer and a J-beta primer mix. TCRdb passed the 5' RACE reads through MiXCR, listing each CDR3 protein once. The sample lists some 670,000 distinct CDR3 sequences, roughly half occurring once. This TCR derives from a woman over 75 in good health. The sequencing sample was made of blood. The rearrangement uses TRBV6-1 and TRBJ1-2; D uncertain. The CDR3 DNA reads as TGTGCCAGCATCTTGGACCTGGAGTATAATAGCTACACCTTC. Translation gives CASILDLEYNSYTF.